The source of this T cell receptor beta chain is a study of blood T cell repertoires in COVID-19. Study-wide background: From T cells, B-cell-depleted T cells, or PBMCs came the material, which was cDNA or gDNA.

Sequenced by immunoSEQ multiplex PCR; TCRdb stores in-frame clones only, minus some. In the table there are 200,000 to 250,000 clones, around 80% of which are singletons. The V gene's germline CDR1 is SGHTA and CDR2 FQGNSA. Trimming stripped 1 base from V and 3 bases from J, with 13 bases between. The length of the CDR3 is 16 residues. In its sample, this clone was seen once. The receptor's source is a woman older than 75 with acute or convalescent COVID-19. What was sequenced was peripheral blood. The chain couples TRBV7-2 to TRBJ1-3, with no clear D. DNA for the CDR3: TGTGCCAGCAGCTTAGGCCCACTCCGAGGTGGAAACACCATATATTTT. This codes for CASSLGPLRGGNTIYF. Based on the CDR3 plus reference TRBV7-2 and TRBJ1-3, the full variable domain is GAGVSQSPSNKVTEKGKDVELRCDPISGHTALYWYRQSLGQGLEFLIYFQGNSAPDKSGLPSDRFSAERTGGSVSTLTIQRTQQEDSAVYLCASSLGPLRGGNTIYFGEGSWLTVV.